Listed here are 30 T cell receptor beta chains from one sample, sequenced in a study of radiation and T cells in renal cell carcinoma. The time point was: blood 4 weeks post-SBRT, at nephrectomy. Specified treatment: 15 Gy SBRT to primary tumor, nephrectomy 4 weeks later. Generated by immunoSEQ multiplex PCR, the TCRdb table keeps only in-frame clones and is missing some. The table includes under 200,000 clones, 88% detected once. The sequencing used blood, collected from a patient whose treatment included radiotherapy and nephrectomy. These receptors were collected from a woman in her forties or fifties with renal cell carcinoma.

The genes are TRBV5-1 and TRBJ1-1, with D unclear. CDR1 and CDR2 from the germline V gene are SGHRS and YFSETQ. The V end lost 0 bases, the J end lost 0 bases, and 9 bases lay between the germline ends. This CDR3 has 15 amino acids. The CDR3 bases are TGCGCCAGCAGCTTGGCCGGGTCTATGAACACTGAAGCTTTCTTT. As protein: CASSLAGSMNTEAFF.

The genes are TRBV5-4 and TRBJ1-6; D might be TRBD1 (5 bases). Trimming cost V 4 bases and J 8 bases, with 22 bases left between them. Germline values: CDR1 SGHNT, CDR2 YYREEE (reference sequence). CDR3 length: 17 residues. The CDR3 nucleotides are TGTGCCAGCAGCCCGGAACCGGGACGCTATTCTTATTCACCCCTCCACTTT. The encoded protein is CASSPEPGRYSYSPLHF.

A remark on this clone: One end of the junction fails to match germline, which may point to a read error. The J gene is TRBJ1-2, the V gene TRBV19; the D gene is possibly TRBD1 (5 bases). This CDR3 has 15 amino acids. Germline V gene sequence: CDR1 LNHDA, CDR2 SQIVND (reference sequence). The DNA for the CDR3 is TGTGCCAGTAGTTTAGATGGGACCGGAGTCTATGGCTACACCTTC. Amino acids: CASSLDGTGVYGYTF.

Note on this clone: This CDR3 is also generated by other DNA sequences in the sample. The CDR3 nucleotides are TGTGCCAGCAGCGTAGGGGCGTCCCCCTACGAGCAGTACTTC. It is translated as CASSVGASPYEQYF. The rearrangement links TRBV9 to TRBJ2-7; no clear D. This CDR3 is 14 amino acids long. Deletions cut 0 bases from V and 2 bases from J, with 9 bases between. CDR1 is SGDLS, CDR2 YYNGEE, per germline.

The V and J genes are TRBV6-6 and TRBJ2-7, with 11 bases aligning to TRBD1. The V and J ends lost 6 bases and 0 bases, in that order; junction bases with no gene match: 1. Germline V gene sequence: CDR1 MNHNY, CDR2 SVGAGI (reference sequence). The CDR3 sequence is 14 residues long. The CDR3 DNA is TGTGCCAGCAGGGGACAGGGGGACTCCTACGAGCAGTACTTC. This sequence encodes CASRGQGDSYEQYF.

The rearrangement uses TRBV6-6 and TRBJ1-5; unclear D gene. Germline V gene lookup returns CDR1 MNHNY and CDR2 SVGAGI (reference sequence). V lost 4 bases and J 0 bases, leaving 13 bases between the germline ends. The CDR3 covers 16 residues. The CDR3 spells CASSSETVYSNQPQHF. CDR3 sequence (DNA): TGTGCCAGCAGTTCCGAGACGGTCTATAGCAATCAGCCCCAGCATTTT.

This chain uses TRBV7-9 with TRBJ1-2, with D possibly TRBD1 on 5 matching bases. The CDR3 loop spans 16 amino acids. The V and J ends lost 1 base and 12 bases respectively, with 24 bases between them. CDR1 SEHNR and CDR2 FQNEAQ come from the germline V gene (reference sequence). CDR3 sequence: CASSLEVRGAGGRDTF. In DNA, the CDR3 is TGTGCCAGCAGCTTAGAGGTGAGGGGAGCAGGCGGAAGGGACACCTTC.

The rearrangement uses TRBV6-5 and TRBJ1-2; 7 bases are a match to TRBD1. This CDR3 has 14 amino acids. The J segment lost 7 bases and the V segment lost 5 bases, leaving 10 bases of the junction unmatched. CDR1 and CDR2 (germline): MNHEY, SVGAGI. CDR3 bases: TGTGCCAGCAGTCCAGGGGGAAACTATGGTGGCTACACCTTC. It specifies CASSPGGNYGGYTF.

The chain couples TRBV2 to TRBJ2-1, with TRBD1 identical over 9 bases. The CDR3 extends over 13 amino acids. V gave up 8 bases and J gave up 3 bases; unmatched junction bases: 2. Germline V CDR1 and CDR2: SNHLY, FYNNEI. CDR3 in amino acids: CASGGQGYNEQFF. The CDR3 DNA sequence: TGTGCCAGCGGGGGACAGGGCTACAATGAGCAGTTCTTC.

The chain uses TRBV11-2 and TRBJ1-2; D might be TRBD1 (5 bases). Looked up from germline, CDR1 is SGHAT and CDR2 is FQNNGV. The CDR3 length is 16 residues. Trimming cost V 4 bases and J 2 bases, with 17 bases left between them. The CDR3 sequence: CASSWTGGRENYGYTF. The CDR3 nucleotides are TGTGCCAGCAGCTGGACGGGGGGGAGGGAAAACTATGGCTACACCTTC.

This clone was detected once. The V call is TRBV19, the J call TRBJ2-5; D uncertain. Trimming stripped 7 bases from V and 5 bases from J, with 8 bases between. Germline lookup yields CDR1 LNHDA and CDR2 SQIVND (reference sequence). The CDR3 extends over 11 amino acids. CDR3 in amino acids: CASTYAETQYF. The CDR3 DNA sequence: TGTGCCAGTACCTACGCGGAGACCCAGTACTTC. The full variable domain, in which reference TRBV19 and TRBJ2-5 provide the parts outside the CDR3, is DGGITQSPKYLFRKEGQNVTLSCEQNLNHDAMYWYRQDPGQGLRLIYYSQIVNDFQKGDIAEGYSVSREKKESFPLTVTSAQKNPTAFYLCASTYAETQYFGPGTRLLVL.

This sequence joins TRBV4-3 and TRBJ2-3, with D perhaps matching TRBD1 (5 bases). There are 12 residues in the CDR3. Germline V gives CDR1 LGHNA, CDR2 YSLEER. Deletions cut 1 base from V and 7 bases from J, with 6 bases between. This chain's CDR3 is CASSQGQNTQYF. The CDR3 DNA reads TGCGCCAGCAGCCAAGGACAGAATACGCAGTATTTT.

This clone was observed a few times. One end of the junction fails to match germline, which may point to a read error. The chain joins TRBV19 to TRBJ1-1; possible D gene TRBD1, 6 bases. CDR3 length: 11 amino acids. Looked up from germline, CDR1 is LNHDA and CDR2 is SQIVND (reference sequence). The CDR3: CASPGGGVPFF. CDR3 nucleotides: TGTGCCAGCCCCGGAGGGGGGGTCCCTTTTTTT.

The chain uses TRBV11-3 and TRBJ2-2; 8 positions match TRBD1. The CDR3 contains 15 residues. Per the germline V gene, CDR1 is SGHNT and CDR2 is YENEEA. Trimming removed 1 base from V and 3 bases from J; junction bases left unmatched: 1. In DNA form, the CDR3 reads TGTGCCAGCAGCTTAGGACAGGGGTACACCGGGGAGCTGTTTTTT. Translating gives CASSLGQGYTGELFF.

The rearrangement joins TRBV29-1 to TRBJ1-1; perhaps TRBD1 as D (6 bases). V lost 2 bases, J lost 2 bases, and 12 bases lay in between. The length of the CDR3 is 14 residues. Germline values: CDR1 SQVTM, CDR2 ANQGSEA. The CDR3, as DNA: TGCAGCGTTGAATCGAGGACAGCCAACACTGAAGCTTTCTTT. This translates into CSVESRTANTEAFF.

The V gene is TRBV6-6, the J gene TRBJ1-2; tentative D call: TRBD1 (6 bases). Germline CDR1 and CDR2: MNHNY and SVGAGI (reference sequence). Trimming left V 2 bases short and J 6 bases short, with 7 bases between. CDR3 size: 12 residues. The CDR3 here is CASSYRGDGYTF. CDR3 nucleotide sequence: TGTGCCAGCAGTTACAGGGGGGATGGCTACACCTTC.

The genes are TRBV5-1 and TRBJ1-1; D might be TRBD1 (5 bases). Trimming removed 4 bases from V and 1 base from J, with 11 bases in between. The CDR3 has 14 amino acids. CDR1 is SGHRS and CDR2 is YFSETQ in the germline V gene. CDR3 sequence (DNA): TGCGCCAGCAGCGAGACAGTTCAGAACACTGAAGCTTTCTTT. It encodes CASSETVQNTEAFF. Filled out from reference TRBV5-1 and TRBJ1-1, the complete variable domain reads KAGVTQTPRYLIKTRGQQVTLSCSPISGHRSVSWYQQTPGQGLQFLFEYFSETQRNKGNFPGRFSGRQFSNSRSEMNVSTLELGDSALYLCASSETVQNTEAFFGQGTRLTVV.

The rearrangement uses TRBV29-1 and TRBJ2-1; D is perhaps TRBD1 (5 bases). The CDR3 sequence is 12 residues long. V lost 3 bases and J 14 bases, leaving 17 bases between the germline ends. Germline lookup yields CDR1 SQVTM and CDR2 ANQGSEA. This chain's CDR3 is CSVDLQVDVEFF. CDR3 DNA sequence: TGCAGCGTTGATCTACAGGTCGACGTGGAGTTCTTC.

This chain links TRBV4-3 with TRBJ2-7; D might be TRBD1 (6 bases). CDR3 length: 14 residues. CDR1 and CDR2 from the germline V gene are LGHNA and YSLEER. V was clipped by 3 bases and J by 3 bases, with 12 bases between them. The chain's CDR3 is CASSQARGYYEQYF. The CDR3 nucleotides read TGCGCCAGCAGCCAGGCTAGGGGGTACTACGAGCAGTACTTC.

The rearrangement links TRBV5-4 to TRBJ1-6, with D uncertain. V was clipped by 4 bases and J by 4 bases, with 12 bases between them. The CDR3 runs to 15 residues. Germline V lookup: CDR1 SGHNT, CDR2 YYREEE (reference sequence). CDR3 DNA sequence: TGTGCCAGCAGCCCTCAACAAGATTATAATTCACCCCTCCACTTT. Residues: CASSPQQDYNSPLHF.

The CDR3 sequence is CASSPEQGMIGGYTF. CDR3 bases: TGCGCCAGCAGCCCCGAACAGGGGATGATAGGGGGCTACACCTTC. The V call is TRBV5-1, the J call TRBJ1-2, with TRBD1 identical over 7 bases. This CDR3 comprises 15 residues. J was trimmed by 8 bases and V by 4 bases; bases with no gene match: 14. CDR1 is SGHRS, CDR2 YFSETQ, per germline.

The genes are TRBV12-5 and TRBJ2-2, with 7 bases lining up with TRBD1. The CDR3 covers 16 residues. Germline values: CDR1 LGHNT, CDR2 FRNRAP. V was clipped by 0 bases and J by 7 bases; unmatched bases: 8. For the CDR3, the DNA is TGTGCTAGTGGTTTGGTGCAGGGCAGGGGGATCGGGGAGCTGTTTTTT. It specifies CASGLVQGRGIGELFF.

A few counts support this clone. This chain uses TRBV7-2 with TRBJ1-6, with D maybe TRBD1 (5 bases). The germline V gene encodes CDR1 SGHTA and CDR2 FQGNSA. The CDR3 length is 15 residues. V dropped 5 bases and J dropped 6 bases, with 14 bases sitting between them. CDR3 residues: CASSQTGRFNSPLHF. Written as DNA, the CDR3 is TGTGCCAGCAGCCAAACGGGACGGTTTAATTCACCCCTCCACTTT.

The chain joins TRBV5-5 to TRBJ2-3; 12 nucleotides line up with TRBD2. Germline V gene sequence: CDR1 SGHKS, CDR2 YYEKEE (reference sequence). This CDR3 comprises 13 residues. The junction had 5 bases not matched to a gene; V was cut back by 4 bases and J by 11 bases. CDR3 sequence (DNA): TGTGCCAGCAGCACCCTACTAGCGGGGGGGCAGTATTTT. Protein product: CASSTLLAGGQYF. The variable domain in full, with the rest retrieved from reference TRBV5-5 and TRBJ2-3, is DAGVTQSPTHLIKTRGQQVTLRCSPISGHKSVSWYQQVLGQGPQFIFQYYEKEERGRGNFPDRFSARQFPNYSSELNVNALLLGDSALYLCASSTLLAGGQYFGPGTRLTVL.

The chain employs TRBV30 and TRBJ2-1, with no clear D. V gave up 1 base and J gave up 8 bases, with 9 bases separating them. Germline assignment: CDR1 GTSNPN and CDR2 SVGIG (reference sequence). The CDR3 length is 12 residues. Here the CDR3 reads CAWSGPGHEQFF. CDR3 in DNA: TGTGCCTGGAGTGGTCCTGGGCATGAGCAGTTCTTC.

V gene TRBV5-1 combines with J gene TRBJ2-5, with a possible D match to TRBD1 (6 bases). V lost 3 bases and J lost 4, with 13 bases in between. Germline-derived CDR1 and CDR2 are SGHRS and YFSETQ. The CDR3 is 14 residues long. CDR3 loop: CASSWQGHTETQYF. The CDR3 DNA sequence: TGCGCCAGCAGCTGGCAGGGACATACAGAGACCCAGTACTTC.

Concerning this clone itself: Mismatch with germline at one junction end may stem from a read error. This chain links TRBV5-1 with TRBJ2-2; 9 nucleotides line up with TRBD2. This CDR3 is 15 amino acids long. The germline gives CDR1 SGHRS, CDR2 YFSETQ. The CDR3 DNA reads as TGCGCCAGCACTGTAGCGGGGGAGCTCACCCGGGAGCTGTTTTTT. It codes for CASTVAGELTRELFF.

The rearrangement joins TRBV5-5 to TRBJ1-2; D gene uncertain. CDR1 and CDR2 from the germline V gene are SGHKS and YYEKEE (reference sequence). V shed 1 base and J shed 0 bases, with 7 bases lying between them. This CDR3 region has 14 residues. CDR3 residues: CASSLSSSNYGYTF. CDR3 in DNA: TGTGCCAGCAGCTTGTCATCTTCTAACTATGGCTACACCTTC.

The CDR3 coding sequence is TGTGCCAGCAGTTCTAGCGGGGATGTCCAAGAGACCCAGTACTTC. It codes for CASSSSGDVQETQYF. The chain recombines TRBV6-6 with TRBJ2-5; 9 bases are shared with TRBD2. V trimming: 4 bases; J trimming: 1 base; junction bases outside the gene matches: 4. The CDR3 is 15 amino acids. The germline V gene encodes CDR1 MNHNY and CDR2 SVGAGI (reference sequence).

V and J are TRBV9 and TRBJ1-4, with 7 bases aligning to TRBD1. Germline V gene sequence: CDR1 SGDLS, CDR2 YYNGEE. This CDR3 has 17 residues. The V gene end was trimmed by 0 bases and the J gene end by 3 bases; junction bases not matched to a gene: 8. DNA of the CDR3: TGTGCCAGCAGCGTAGGAGTCTTGGGGACAGCTAATGAAAAACTGTTTTTT. This sequence encodes CASSVGVLGTANEKLFF.